The TCR beta chain under discussion was sequenced for a study of graft-versus-host responses after intestinal transplantation. Libraries were prepared by immunoSEQ multiplex PCR; TCRdb keeps only in-frame clonotypes and omits some of them. Of under 20,000 clones in the sample, about 89% were seen once. On this clone: Its antigen is undetermined. Sequence at one end of the junction differs from germline and may be a read error.

Study findings and constraints: Recipient-marrow GvH clones were detected, some having first appeared in ileum or blood.

Looked up from germline, CDR1 is SSHAT and CDR2 is FNYEAQ (reference sequence). The CDR3 sequence is 13 residues long. Marrow after transplant was taken from the posterior iliac crest or another site. This material consisted of bone marrow, taken just under 130 days after transplant. The gene calls are TRBV7-7 and TRBJ2-1; a possible D gene is TRBD2 (6 bases). This receptor was taken from a human patient who received an intestinal transplant, so some T cells may come from the graft donor. The CDR3 spells CASSSSEGYEQFF. CDR3 sequence (DNA): TGTGCTAGCAGCTCTAGCGAGGGCTATGAGCAGTTCTTC.